This T cell receptor (beta chain) was retrieved from a study of cytomegalovirus exposure and HLA in healthy donors (dated by TCRdb to about 2017). Background on the whole study: According to an earlier analysis of 550 to 700 of the donors, about 179 million T cells yielded 90 million to 130 million unique TCR beta sequences and around 300 Gb of sequence data. An earlier analysis of 500 to 650 of the donors applied high-throughput TCR beta sequencing to assess whether each TCR beta V gene segment acted as functional or pseudogenic. Every repertoire in the discovery cohort had been generated on one and the same sequencing platform. Of the roughly 430 genotyped donors, around 81% fell in the genetic ancestry cluster associated with self-reported Caucasian donors. Class I and class II HLA loci were covered by the typing at four-digit resolution. The study aimed to test whether cataloging public T cell receptors could reveal signatures of past pathogen exposure. To study patterns of TCR occurrence, a later analysis re-analyzed previously published TCR beta repertoires from several hundred donors and added high-resolution HLA genotyping. The study combined high-throughput TCR immunosequencing, statistical association of individual TCRs with disease status, and machine learning to predict cytomegalovirus infection status. Alongside the repertoire data, information on donor age, sex, ethnicity and CMV serostatus was compiled. Among roughly 400 genotyped donors of the cohort, an average of roughly 230,000 unique TCR beta nucleotide sequences was sequenced per donor, of which about 19% were non-productive. An early release covering roughly 640 HLA-typed donors comprised 300 to 350 gigabases of sequencing data and around 86 million unique TCR sequences. Typing coverage varied by locus: about 629-630 donors for A, B, C, DRB1 and DQB1; approximately 500 for DQA1; some 610 for DPA1; more than 450 for DPB1. The T cell repertoires of 666 subjects were profiled by immunosequencing and related to cytomegalovirus serostatus. In a later genetic analysis, genome-wide SNP genotypes for about three fifths of the roughly 670 donors were used, and that subset was treated as a discovery cohort. Several DR-DQ haplotypes were treated as single units for association and clustering because of strong linkage in the cohort. Along with the 666-subject first cohort, a separate validation cohort of roughly 110 different subjects was used. Rather than using new phenotypic data, the later analysis identified candidate immune exposures from TCR beta sequences and from how often those sequences occurred across donors.

Broader findings and caveats from the paper: The classifier was reported to diagnose cytomegalovirus status with high specificity and sensitivity in both the original and validation cohorts. In a later analysis, TCR association rates were found to vary across HLA loci, with the most associated TCRs seen for DRB1 alleles and the fewest for HLA-C alleles. In a later analysis, over 15,000 TCR beta sequences were associated with specific HLA alleles at a false discovery rate of 0.05. The study listed around 160 TCR beta chains as associated with cytomegalovirus. The only immune exposure information available for the cohort was CMV serostatus. Three of the identified cytomegalovirus-associated TCR beta chains were confirmed in vitro to be specific for cytomegalovirus antigens. In this cohort, only TCR beta chains were sequenced, and detectable features were limited by the absence of alpha or paired-chain data. Most TCR sequences were observed very rarely across donors, whereas some public TCRs were present in many individuals. The sequencing pipeline was judged likely to have produced a cluster of highly shared sequence variants as a technical artifact. Fewer than 20 rarely observed V segments, including chromosome 9 orphons, were excluded from the earlier analysis of approximately 600 of the donors because counts were too low. Correlated functional status among segregating V segments might reflect linkage disequilibrium, but an unknown experimental factor could not be ruled out. Strong co-occurrence of HLA alleles, especially DR and DQ, made assigning TCR associations to individual alleles difficult. According to the authors, the approach could potentially be generalized to other disease states and immunological phenotypes. According to a later genetic analysis, donors in an Asian-associated ancestry cluster had fewer N-insertions in productive TCRs than the approximately 700-donor mean. In a later genetic analysis, a missense DCLRE1C variant was associated with V-gene and J-gene trimming of TCR beta chains, and the association was replicated in an independent cohort. An earlier analysis of some 560 of the donors showed that most TCR beta V segments appeared in productive rearrangements either about 90% or about 30% of the time, which broadly matched IMGT annotations. A later analysis reported that several top co-occurrence clusters appeared linked to parvovirus B19, influenza, CMV and Epstein-Barr virus. In a later analysis, HLA-associated TCR beta chains were found to be more clonally expanded and to have lower generation probabilities than equally common non-associated chains. Some IMGT-functional V segments, including TRBV6-2 and TRBV6-3, could not be told apart with the 87-base-pair reads, so those segments were excluded. A further reported finding was that TCR beta sequences accurately predicted the HLA-A and HLA-B alleles for most subjects in the first cohort. The presence/absence analyses assumed that sequencing depth was roughly uniform across donors, and that assumption may not be true. According to a later analysis, most CMV-associated TCR beta chains appeared to be HLA-restricted, and the HLA associations seemed to be driven largely by CMV exposure. Because some donors lacked HLA typing at each locus, the association tests relied only on the typed subset.

A remark on this clone: It has no known antigen specificity. Base qualities are not at hand, and no much larger clone is one base apart.

The cohort consisted of approximately 690 healthy bone marrow donors. At the time of sampling, every cohort member was nominally healthy, though immune exposures that went unrecorded were likely present. The donor was CMV seronegative and was included in the group of approximately 350 seronegative cohort members. A peripheral blood sample was collected from each donor, and TCR beta sequencing was performed on peripheral blood mononuclear cells. The Qiagen DNeasy Blood Extraction Kit was used to extract genomic DNA from the blood cell samples. Preparation of the library involved the immunoSEQ multiplex PCR assay. The multiplex PCR relied on a mix of 60 forward primers for TCR Vbeta segments and 13 reverse primers for TCR Jbeta segments. The CDR3 region of rearranged TCR beta genes was amplified from genomic DNA with a multiplex PCR assay. Amplified TCR beta libraries were sequenced as 87-base-pair reads on the Illumina HiSeq System. The study's own analysis went as follows. Across the 500 to 850 repertoires, a later analysis counted tens of millions of unique TCR beta chains, some 11 million of which were shared by at least two donors. To remove PCR and sequencing errors, raw reads were error-corrected and collapsed into unique sequences using a nearest-neighbor algorithm that merged closely related sequences. To assign V, D and J gene segments, CDR3 sequences were aligned to IMGT reference sequences. For a sequence to be retained, at least a six-nucleotide match to both a V gene segment and a J gene segment was required. Rearrangements were classified as productive when the CDR3 lacked stop codons and remained in frame with V and J, and all other rearrangements were classified as non-productive. CDR3 was defined by IMGT convention, running from the second conserved V-encoded cysteine to the conserved J-encoded phenylalanine. The earlier analysis of 587 of the donors excluded sequences that lacked an unambiguous match to a single V gene segment. An earlier analysis of a few hundred of the donors classified V segments as functional when productive rearrangements were above 56.7% and as segregating when the standard deviation between donors was above 5%. To diagnose cytomegalovirus status from the catalog of TCR beta chain sequences, a statistical classification framework was built. In a later analysis, TCR nucleotide sequences were compared against IMGT/GENE-DB human TR gene sequences so that V and J genes could be assigned. Using the TCRdist pipeline, a later analysis assigned CDR3 sequences along with most-parsimonious VDJ recombination scenarios. A later analysis defined each TCR beta chain by its CDR3 amino acid sequence plus V-gene family, and excluded reads lacking a unique V-gene family. A later analysis removed several hundred highly shared, low-generation-probability nucleotide sequences to deal with suspected cross-contamination and a sequencing artifact. In a later analysis, a clonal expansion index for each public chain was calculated from normalized within-repertoire ranks of inferred template counts. In a later analysis, generation probabilities were computed using a VDJ recombination model fitted to out-of-frame rearrangements, and the results were checked against IGoR. In a later analysis, TCR-TCR, TCR-HLA and TCR-CMV co-occurrence was scored with hypergeometric tests, and a repertoire-size bias correction was applied to TCR pairs. To estimate false discovery rates, a later analysis permuted the HLA or CMV assignments 20 times. In a later analysis, co-occurring TCRs were grouped using DBSCAN, and TCRdist sequence similarity was added for clustering within HLA-allele-positive subsets. Co-occurrence clustering excluded repertoires with fewer than 30,000 or more than 120,000 public chains, plus five with anomalous nucleotide sharing. TCRdb obtained this table from immuneACCESS and retained in-frame rearrangements with V and J assigned. These tables miss some clones; where compared with another copy, unresolved V genes account for less than half of the shortfall, and the remainder is unexplained. D and trimming come from the DNA, and the V and J calls and clone size come from that table. The sample table shows fewer than 350,000 clones, and 80% to 90% are seen once. The ten largest clones capture 2% to 3% of the sample.

CDR1 and CDR2, looked up from the germline V gene, are ENHRY and SYGVKD. V is cut back by 2 bases and J by 6 bases, with 5 bases in the junction unmatched. CDR3 length: 15 amino acids, cysteine to phenylalanine. CDR3 DNA is the only sequence kept; it has 45 bases, read in frame from the first base. The sequence derives from a woman between 18 and 29 years old in good health and CMV-seronegative. The chain is made from TRBV10-3 and TRBJ2-2; 8 junctional bases match TRBD1. The sequenced sample was PBMCs. The nucleotide sequence reads as follows: TGTGCCATCAGTGAGGGGGGACAGGCGCCCGGGGAGCTGTTTTTT. It translates as CAISEGGQAPGELFF.